This T cell receptor (beta chain) was captured in a study of identical twins. Each CDR3 protein gets one entry after TCRdb re-called the 5' RACE reads with MiXCR. The sample records hundreds of thousands of distinct CDR3 sequences, 15% to 20% being singletons. The V end lost 4 bases, the J end lost 3 bases, and 9 bases lay between the germline ends. Germline CDR1 is SGHTA and CDR2 is FQGNSA. The CDR3 loop spans 13 amino acids. Another study also made use of these data, one on T cells expressing NK-cell markers.

Sequenced material: PBMCs. The chain carries TRBV7-2 and TRBJ2-5; D gene uncertain. This TCR came from a woman under 30 in good health. The CDR3 region is CASSSGLKETQYF. The CDR3 coding sequence is TGTGCCAGCAGCTCCGGCCTAAAAGAGACCCAGTACTTC.